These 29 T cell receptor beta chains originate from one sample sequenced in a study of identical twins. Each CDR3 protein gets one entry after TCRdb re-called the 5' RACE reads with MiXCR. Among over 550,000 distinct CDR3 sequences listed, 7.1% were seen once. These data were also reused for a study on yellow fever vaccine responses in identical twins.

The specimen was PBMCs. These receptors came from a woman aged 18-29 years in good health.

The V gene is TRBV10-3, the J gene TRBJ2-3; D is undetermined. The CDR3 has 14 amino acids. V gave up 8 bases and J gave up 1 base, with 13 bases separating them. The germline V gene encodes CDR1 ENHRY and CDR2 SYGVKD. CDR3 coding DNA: TGTGCCATCCTGGCGGATGACGGCACAGATACGCAGTATTTT. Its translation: CAILADDGTDTQYF.

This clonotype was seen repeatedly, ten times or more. This chain's CDR3 is CASSQGPASYEQYF. The CDR3 coding sequence is TGTGCCAGCAGCCAGGGCCCGGCTTCCTACGAGCAGTACTTC. The chain combines TRBV3-1 with TRBJ2-7; D is ambiguous. The CDR3 consists of 14 residues. Germline CDR1 reads LGHDT; CDR2 reads YNNKEL (reference sequence). V was trimmed by 3 bases and J by 1 base, leaving 10 bases between them.

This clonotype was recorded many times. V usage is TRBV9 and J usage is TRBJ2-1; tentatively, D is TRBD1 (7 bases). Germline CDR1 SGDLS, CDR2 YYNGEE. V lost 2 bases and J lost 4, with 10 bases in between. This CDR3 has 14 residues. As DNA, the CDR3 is TGTGCCAGCAGCGTGACAGGGACTTACAATGAGCAGTTCTTC. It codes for CASSVTGTYNEQFF. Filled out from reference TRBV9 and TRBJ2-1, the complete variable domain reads DSGVTQTPKHLITATGQRVTLRCSPRSGDLSVYWYQQSLDQGLQFLIQYYNGEERAKGNILERFSAQQFPDLHSELNLSSLELGDSALYFCASSVTGTYNEQFFGPGTRLTVL.

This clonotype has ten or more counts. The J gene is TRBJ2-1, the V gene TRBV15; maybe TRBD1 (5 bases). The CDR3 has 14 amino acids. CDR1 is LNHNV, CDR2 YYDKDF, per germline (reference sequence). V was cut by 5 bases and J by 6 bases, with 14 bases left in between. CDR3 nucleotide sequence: TGTGCCACCAGCGCAGGGTGGGTGTTCAATGAGCAGTTCTTC. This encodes CATSAGWVFNEQFF. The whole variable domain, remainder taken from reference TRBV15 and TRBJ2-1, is DAMVIQNPRYQVTQFGKPVTLSCSQTLNHNVMYWYQQKSSQAPKLLFHYYDKDFNNEADTPDNFQSRRPNTSFCFLDIRSPGLGDTAMYLCATSAGWVFNEQFFGPGTRLTVL.

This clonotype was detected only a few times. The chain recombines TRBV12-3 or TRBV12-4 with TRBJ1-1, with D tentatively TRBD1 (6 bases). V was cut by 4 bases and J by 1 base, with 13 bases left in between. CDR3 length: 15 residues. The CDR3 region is CASSSPPQGNTEAFF. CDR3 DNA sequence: TGTGCCAGCAGTTCCCCGCCACAGGGGAACACTGAAGCTTTCTTT.

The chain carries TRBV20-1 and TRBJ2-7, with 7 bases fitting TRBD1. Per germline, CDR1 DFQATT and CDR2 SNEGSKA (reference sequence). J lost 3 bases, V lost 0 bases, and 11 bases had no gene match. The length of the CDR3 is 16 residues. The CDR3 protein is CSARDPITGTDYEQYF. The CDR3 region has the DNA TGCAGTGCTAGAGATCCCATCACCGGGACAGACTACGAGCAGTACTTC.

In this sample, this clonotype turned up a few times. CDR3 in amino acids: CATRGQGENTEAFF. The DNA for the CDR3 is TGTGCCACCAGAGGACAGGGAGAGAACACTGAAGCTTTCTTT. The rearrangement uses TRBV24-1 and TRBJ1-1; TRBD1 aligns across 8 bases. The V gene end was trimmed by 7 bases and the J gene end by 1 base; junction bases not matched to a gene: 4. The CDR3 is 14 residues long. CDR1 is KGHDR, CDR2 SFDVKD, per germline.

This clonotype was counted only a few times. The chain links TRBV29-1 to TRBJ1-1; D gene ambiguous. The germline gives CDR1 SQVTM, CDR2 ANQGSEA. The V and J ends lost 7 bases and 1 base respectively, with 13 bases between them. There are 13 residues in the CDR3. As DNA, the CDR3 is TGCAGCGCTACGGGCCTCGGGAACACTGAAGCTTTCTTT. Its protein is CSATGLGNTEAFF.

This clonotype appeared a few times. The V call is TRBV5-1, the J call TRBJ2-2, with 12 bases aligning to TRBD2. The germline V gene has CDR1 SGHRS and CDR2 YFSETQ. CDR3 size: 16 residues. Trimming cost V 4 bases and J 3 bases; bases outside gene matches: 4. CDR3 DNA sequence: TGCGCCAGCAGCCTAAGACTAGCGGGAGACACCGGGGAGCTGTTTTTT. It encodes CASSLRLAGDTGELFF.

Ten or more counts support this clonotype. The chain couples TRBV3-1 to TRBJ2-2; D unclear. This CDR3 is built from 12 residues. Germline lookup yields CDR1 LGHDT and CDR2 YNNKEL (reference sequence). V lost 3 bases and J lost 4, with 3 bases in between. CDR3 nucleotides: TGTGCCAGCAGCCACACCACCGGGGAGCTGTTTTTT. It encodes CASSHTTGELFF.

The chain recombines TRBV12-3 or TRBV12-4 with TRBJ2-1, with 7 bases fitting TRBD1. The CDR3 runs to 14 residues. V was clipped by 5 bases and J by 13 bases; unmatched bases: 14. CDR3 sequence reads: CASSREQGPQAQFF. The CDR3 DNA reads TGTGCCAGCAGTCGGGAACAGGGGCCCCAAGCACAGTTCTTC.

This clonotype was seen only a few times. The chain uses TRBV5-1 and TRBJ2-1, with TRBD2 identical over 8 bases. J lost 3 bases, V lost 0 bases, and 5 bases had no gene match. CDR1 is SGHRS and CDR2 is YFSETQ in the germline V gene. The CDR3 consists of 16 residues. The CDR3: CASSLGPAGDYNEQFF. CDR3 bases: TGCGCCAGCAGCTTGGGGCCAGCGGGGGACTACAATGAGCAGTTCTTC.

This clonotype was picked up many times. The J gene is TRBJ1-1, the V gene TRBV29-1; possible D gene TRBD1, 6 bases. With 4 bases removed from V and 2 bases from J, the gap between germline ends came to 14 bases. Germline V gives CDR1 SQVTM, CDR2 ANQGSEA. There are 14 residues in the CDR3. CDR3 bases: TGCAGCGTTGGAGGGGGTCGTCTTAACACTGAAGCTTTCTTT. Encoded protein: CSVGGGRLNTEAFF.

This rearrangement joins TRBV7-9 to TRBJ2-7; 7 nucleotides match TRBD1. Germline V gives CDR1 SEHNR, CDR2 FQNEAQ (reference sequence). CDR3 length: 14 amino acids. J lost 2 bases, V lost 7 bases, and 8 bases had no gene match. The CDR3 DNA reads TGTGCCAGCACCCAGGGGGACAGTCCCTACGAGCAGTACTTC. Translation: CASTQGDSPYEQYF.

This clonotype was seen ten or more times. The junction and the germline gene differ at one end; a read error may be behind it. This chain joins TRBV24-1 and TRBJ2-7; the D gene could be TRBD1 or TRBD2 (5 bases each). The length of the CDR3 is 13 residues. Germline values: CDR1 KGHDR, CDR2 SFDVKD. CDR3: CATSDFERAREHF. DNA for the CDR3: TGTGCCACCAGTGATTTCGAACGGGCCAGGGAGCACTTC.

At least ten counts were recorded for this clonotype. The CDR3: CASSPQVGSYNEQFF. Written as DNA, the CDR3 is TGCGCCAGCAGCCCCCAGGTTGGGTCCTACAATGAGCAGTTCTTC. This chain connects TRBV5-1 to TRBJ2-1; D remains ambiguous. Trimming took off 4 bases at V and 1 base at J, with 12 bases between the two ends. The CDR3 loop spans 15 amino acids. Germline lookup yields CDR1 SGHRS and CDR2 YFSETQ. Looking up the rest from reference TRBV5-1 and TRBJ2-1 gives the full variable domain: KAGVTQTPRYLIKTRGQQVTLSCSPISGHRSVSWYQQTPGQGLQFLFEYFSETQRNKGNFPGRFSGRQFSNSRSEMNVSTLELGDSALYLCASSPQVGSYNEQFFGPGTRLTVL.

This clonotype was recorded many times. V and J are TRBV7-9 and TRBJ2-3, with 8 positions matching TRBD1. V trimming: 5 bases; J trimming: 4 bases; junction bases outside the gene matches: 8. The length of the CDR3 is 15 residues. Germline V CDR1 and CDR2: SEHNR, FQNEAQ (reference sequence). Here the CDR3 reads CASSARDRPSDTQYF. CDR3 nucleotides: TGTGCCAGCAGCGCCCGGGACAGGCCCTCAGATACGCAGTATTTT.

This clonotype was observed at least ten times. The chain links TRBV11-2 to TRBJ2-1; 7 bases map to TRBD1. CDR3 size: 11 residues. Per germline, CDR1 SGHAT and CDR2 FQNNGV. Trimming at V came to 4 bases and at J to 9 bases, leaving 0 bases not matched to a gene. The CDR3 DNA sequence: TGTGCCAGCAGCTGGGACAGTGAGCAGTTCTTC. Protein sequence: CASSWDSEQFF.

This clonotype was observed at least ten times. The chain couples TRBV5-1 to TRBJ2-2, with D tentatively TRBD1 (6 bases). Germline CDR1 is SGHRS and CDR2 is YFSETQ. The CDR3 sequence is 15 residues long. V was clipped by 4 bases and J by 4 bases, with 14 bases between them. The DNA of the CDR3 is TGCGCCAGCAGCCCCCCCGGGACAACCACCGGGGAGCTGTTTTTT. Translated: CASSPPGTTTGELFF.

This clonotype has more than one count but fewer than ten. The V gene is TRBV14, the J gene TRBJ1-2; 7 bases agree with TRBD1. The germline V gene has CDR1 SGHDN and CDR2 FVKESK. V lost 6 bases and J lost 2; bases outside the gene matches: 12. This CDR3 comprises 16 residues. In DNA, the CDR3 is TGTGCCAGCAGTCCTTTTGACAGGGACGGAAACTATGGCTACACCTTC. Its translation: CASSPFDRDGNYGYTF.

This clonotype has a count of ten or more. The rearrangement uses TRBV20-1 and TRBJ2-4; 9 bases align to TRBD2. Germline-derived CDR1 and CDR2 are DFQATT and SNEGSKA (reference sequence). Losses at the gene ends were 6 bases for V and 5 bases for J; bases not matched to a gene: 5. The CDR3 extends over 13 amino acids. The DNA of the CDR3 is TGCAGTGCGGTTAGCGGGAGTGAAAACATTCAGTACTTC. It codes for CSAVSGSENIQYF.

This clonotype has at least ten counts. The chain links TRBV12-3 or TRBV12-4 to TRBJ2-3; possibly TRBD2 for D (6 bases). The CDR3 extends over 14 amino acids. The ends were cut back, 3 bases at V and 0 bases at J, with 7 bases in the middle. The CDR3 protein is CASSFAGSTDTQYF. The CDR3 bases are TGTGCCAGCAGTTTTGCGGGGAGCACAGATACGCAGTATTTT.

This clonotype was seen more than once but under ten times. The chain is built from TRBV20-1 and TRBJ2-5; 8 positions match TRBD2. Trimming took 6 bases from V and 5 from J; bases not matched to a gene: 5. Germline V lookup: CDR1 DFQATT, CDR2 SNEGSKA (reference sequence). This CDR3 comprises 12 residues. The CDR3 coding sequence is TGCAGTGCCGCGACTAGCGCGGAGACCCAGTACTTC. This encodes CSAATSAETQYF.

The CDR3 sequence: CSARGGLVEQYV. The CDR3 bases are TGCAGTGCTAGAGGGGGGTTGGTGGAGCAGTACGTC. This chain connects TRBV20-1 to TRBJ2-7, with D perhaps TRBD1 or TRBD2 (5 bases each). Per the germline V gene, CDR1 is DFQATT and CDR2 is SNEGSKA (reference sequence). The CDR3 is made up of 12 amino acids. V lost 1 base and J lost 7, with 11 bases in between.

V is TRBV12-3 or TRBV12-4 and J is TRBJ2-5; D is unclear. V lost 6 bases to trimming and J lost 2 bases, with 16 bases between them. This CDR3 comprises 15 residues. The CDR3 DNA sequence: TGTGCCAGCAGCCCCCACGAGGAAGCACAAGAGACCCAGTACTTC. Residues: CASSPHEEAQETQYF.

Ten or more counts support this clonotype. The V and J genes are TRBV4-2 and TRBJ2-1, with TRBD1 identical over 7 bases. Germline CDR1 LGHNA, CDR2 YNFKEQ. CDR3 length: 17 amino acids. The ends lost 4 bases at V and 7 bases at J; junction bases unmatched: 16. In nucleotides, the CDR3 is TGTGCCAGCAGCCCGCTAGATGGAGCAGGGGGAAAGAATGAGCAGTTCTTC. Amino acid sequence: CASSPLDGAGGKNEQFF.

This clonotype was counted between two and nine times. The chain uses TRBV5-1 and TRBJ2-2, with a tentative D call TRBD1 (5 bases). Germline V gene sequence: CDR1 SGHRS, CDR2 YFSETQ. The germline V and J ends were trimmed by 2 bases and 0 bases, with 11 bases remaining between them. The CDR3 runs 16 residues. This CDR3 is CASSFLQGANTGELFF. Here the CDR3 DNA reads TGCGCCAGCAGCTTTCTGCAGGGTGCGAACACCGGGGAGCTGTTTTTT.

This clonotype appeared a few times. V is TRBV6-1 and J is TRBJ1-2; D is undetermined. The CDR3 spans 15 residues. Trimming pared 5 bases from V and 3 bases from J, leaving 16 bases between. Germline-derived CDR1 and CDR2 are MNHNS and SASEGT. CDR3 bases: TGTGCCAGCAGTCCCTACTCAGTCGGGCACTATGGCTACACCTTC. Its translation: CASSPYSVGHYGYTF.

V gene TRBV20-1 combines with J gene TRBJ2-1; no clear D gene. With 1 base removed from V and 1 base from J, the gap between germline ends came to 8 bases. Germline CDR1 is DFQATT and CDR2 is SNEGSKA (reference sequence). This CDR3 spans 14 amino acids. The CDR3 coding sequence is TGCAGTGCTAGAGCCGCCCTTTCCTACAATGAGCAGTTCTTC. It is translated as CSARAALSYNEQFF.